Below are 5 T cell receptor beta chains sequenced from a single sample in a study of cytomegalovirus exposure and HLA in healthy donors. The PCR ran on 60 Vbeta and 13 Jbeta primers. Repertoires were generated with immunoSEQ multiplex PCR, while TCRdb's copy carries only in-frame clones and drops some. Here the sample spans over 150,000 clones, roughly four fifths being singletons. The sequenced sample consisted of PBMCs. These receptor sequences come from a male donor in good health and CMV-seropositive.

This chain joins TRBV14 and TRBJ1-3, with D unresolved. The CDR3 is 14 residues long. Germline lookup yields CDR1 SGHDN and CDR2 FVKESK. Between the trimmed V and J ends, which lost 4 bases and 5 bases, there was a span of 12 bases. The CDR3 reads CASSPRGPRNTIYF. Here the CDR3 DNA reads TGTGCCAGCAGCCCCCGGGGTCCTAGAAACACCATATATTTT.

J is TRBJ2-5 and V is TRBV4-3, with a weak D call TRBD1 (6 bases). Trimming stripped 1 base from V and 5 bases from J, with 17 bases between. Germline CDR1 LGHNA, CDR2 YSLEER. The CDR3 is 16 amino acids. The CDR3 region is CASSQGLLSGDETQYF. CDR3 sequence (DNA): TGCGCCAGCAGCCAAGGTCTTTTGTCAGGGGATGAGACCCAGTACTTC.

J is TRBJ1-1 and V is TRBV18; 9 bases match TRBD1. With 1 base clipped from V and 0 bases from J, the junction kept 9 bases outside the gene matches. The CDR3 is 18 residues long. Germline CDR1 reads KGHSH; CDR2 reads LQKENI. The CDR3 region is CASSPRGQGIGVNTEAFF. CDR3 bases: TGTGCCAGCTCACCACGCGGACAGGGGATAGGGGTGAACACTGAAGCTTTCTTT.

The chain has TRBV9 and TRBJ2-2; 8 bases are shared with TRBD2. The CDR3 runs to 15 residues. Germline values: CDR1 SGDLS, CDR2 YYNGEE. V was pared by 3 bases and J by 4 bases, with 5 bases of the junction left unmatched. CDR3 nucleotides: TGTGCCAGCAGCGGGGCTAGCGGGCTCACCGGGGAGCTGTTTTTT. This gives the protein CASSGASGLTGELFF.

This chain joins TRBV6-5 and TRBJ2-1, with 12 positions matching TRBD2. The length of the CDR3 is 15 residues. Germline V CDR1 and CDR2: MNHEY, SVGAGI. J gave up 5 bases and V 5 bases, and 4 bases lay outside the gene matches. DNA of the CDR3: TGTGCCAGCAGTGCTAGCGGGAGGGCTAACAATGAGCAGTTCTTC. Translation gives CASSASGRANNEQFF.